One sample yielded the 23 T cell receptor beta chains listed below, sequenced in a study of blood T cell repertoires in COVID-19. Here immunoSEQ multiplex PCR was the method, and the copy in TCRdb shows in-frame clones only, minus some. Here the sample spans some 300,000 clones, approximately 89% being singletons. Material: PBMCs or T cells enriched from blood (not recorded which). The source of these receptors is a woman aged 45-65 years who had been exposed to COVID-19.

The V call is TRBV6-2 or TRBV6-3, the J call TRBJ2-2; D possibly corresponds to TRBD1 (5 bases). CDR1 and CDR2 from the germline V gene are MNHEY and SVGEGT. CDR3 length: 17 residues. Deletions cut 4 bases from V and 0 bases from J, with 15 bases between. The CDR3 coding sequence is TGTGCCAGCAGTTGGCAGGGCTATACTTCGAACACCGGGGAGCTGTTTTTT. Translating gives CASSWQGYTSNTGELFF.

The chain links TRBV5-4 to TRBJ2-7; no clear D. Per the germline V gene, CDR1 is SGHNT and CDR2 is YYREEE (reference sequence). The CDR3 covers 15 residues. With 0 bases removed from V and 2 bases from J, the gap between germline ends came to 12 bases. The CDR3 here is CASSLGSERAYEQYF. CDR3 DNA: TGTGCCAGCAGCTTGGGGTCCGAGCGAGCCTACGAGCAGTACTTC. Full variable domain (remainder filled in from reference TRBV5-4 and TRBJ2-7): ETGVTQSPTHLIKTRGQQVTLRCSSQSGHNTVSWYQQALGQGPQFIFQYYREEENGRGNFPPRFSGLQFPNYSSELNVNALELDDSALYLCASSLGSERAYEQYFGPGTRLTVT.

This clone came up once. The chain uses TRBV2 and TRBJ1-5; D uncertain. Trimming removed 6 bases at V and 9 bases at J, with 12 bases between. This CDR3 comprises 12 residues. Germline V gene sequence: CDR1 SNHLY, CDR2 FYNNEI. CDR3: CASSALDLPQHF. CDR3 nucleotides: TGTGCCAGCAGCGCCCTAGATTTGCCCCAGCATTTT.

This clone was picked up a small number of times. For the CDR3, the DNA is TGTGCCAGCAGTTACTCGTTCAGGGAAAAGACCCAGTACTTC. Amino acids: CASSYSFREKTQYF. The chain has TRBV6-5 and TRBJ2-5; D perhaps matches TRBD1 (5 bases). V gave up 0 bases and J gave up 6 bases, with 11 bases separating them. Germline CDR1 and CDR2: MNHEY and SVGAGI. CDR3 length equals 14 residues.

The chain joins TRBV5-1 to TRBJ2-2, with D possibly TRBD2 on 7 matching bases. Germline V gives CDR1 SGHRS, CDR2 YFSETQ. Trimming left V 7 bases short and J 1 base short, with 17 bases between. There are 16 residues in the CDR3. The CDR3 region has the DNA TGCGCCAGCGAACCAAGGGGGGGGCTGAACACCGGGGAGCTGTTTTTT. Translation gives CASEPRGGLNTGELFF.

This clone was seen a single time. The rearrangement joins TRBV5-1 to TRBJ2-7, with D perhaps matching TRBD2 (5 bases). The length of the CDR3 is 14 residues. The V gene's germline CDR1 is SGHRS and CDR2 YFSETQ. V was trimmed by 1 base and J by 4 bases, leaving 12 bases between them. The CDR3 here is CASSLTPTGYEQYF. The DNA of the CDR3 is TGCGCCAGCAGCTTGACCCCGACGGGATACGAGCAGTACTTC.

The chain links TRBV11-2 to TRBJ1-2; D is undetermined. The length of the CDR3 is 11 residues. CDR1 is SGHAT and CDR2 is FQNNGV in the germline V gene. The V and J ends lost 5 bases and 8 bases respectively, with 9 bases between them. CDR3 loop: CASSKERGYTF. For the CDR3, the DNA is TGTGCCAGCAGCAAGGAGAGAGGCTACACCTTC.

The J gene is TRBJ1-2, the V gene TRBV4-2; D gene unclear. In germline, CDR1 is LGHNA, CDR2 YNFKEQ. The CDR3 has 16 amino acids. Deletions cut 1 base from V and 2 bases from J, with 14 bases between. The CDR3 sequence is CASSQVSPGSNYGYTF. The CDR3 bases are TGTGCCAGCAGCCAAGTGTCCCCAGGTTCCAACTATGGCTACACCTTC.

CDR3: CAWSRGLGNQPQHF. The CDR3 region has the DNA TGTGCCTGGAGCCGGGGTTTGGGCAATCAGCCCCAGCATTTT. The chain is built from TRBV30 and TRBJ1-5; D gene unclear. The CDR3 totals 14 residues. Germline-derived CDR1 and CDR2 are GTSNPN and SVGIG (reference sequence). V dropped 3 bases and J dropped 2 bases, with 11 bases sitting between them.

The chain has TRBV15 and TRBJ1-1, with a tentative D call TRBD1 (6 bases). The CDR3 spans 14 residues. V lost 3 bases, J lost 6 bases, and 14 bases lay in between. Germline loops: CDR1 LNHNV, CDR2 YYDKDF (reference sequence). CDR3 bases: TGTGCCACCAGCAGTCAGGCAGGGGTACCTGAAGCTTTCTTT. Its protein product is CATSSQAGVPEAFF.

CDR3: CASSQDRSYNSPLHF. The CDR3, as DNA: TGTGCCAGCAGCCAAGACCGCTCCTATAATTCACCCCTCCACTTT. The chain uses TRBV4-2 and TRBJ1-6; D uncertain. Trimming removed 0 bases from V and 0 bases from J, with 3 bases in between. Per the germline V gene, CDR1 is LGHNA and CDR2 is YNFKEQ. The CDR3 runs to 15 residues.

The rearrangement uses TRBV5-1 and TRBJ1-6; 9 bases map to TRBD1. The germline V gene encodes CDR1 SGHRS and CDR2 YFSETQ. The ends lost 4 bases at V and 8 bases at J; junction bases unmatched: 1. The CDR3 is 13 residues long. The CDR3 DNA reads as TGCGCCAGCAGCCGGGACAGGGATTCACCCCTCCACTTT. Encoded protein: CASSRDRDSPLHF. The entire variable domain, with the rest obtained from reference TRBV5-1 and TRBJ1-6, is as follows: KAGVTQTPRYLIKTRGQQVTLSCSPISGHRSVSWYQQTPGQGLQFLFEYFSETQRNKGNFPGRFSGRQFSNSRSEMNVSTLELGDSALYLCASSRDRDSPLHFGNGTRLTVT.

V and J are TRBV5-1 and TRBJ2-2; 7 bases match TRBD1. The CDR3 contains 13 residues. In germline, CDR1 is SGHRS, CDR2 YFSETQ. Trimming took 2 bases from V and 10 from J; bases not matched to a gene: 5. The chain's CDR3 is CASSFEGAQELFF. In DNA form, the CDR3 reads TGCGCCAGCAGCTTTGAGGGGGCCCAGGAGCTGTTTTTT.

The chain carries TRBV7-2 and TRBJ2-2; perhaps TRBD1 as D (6 bases). The ends were cut back, 2 bases at V and 6 bases at J, with 10 bases in the middle. This CDR3 is 14 amino acids long. The germline gives CDR1 SGHTA, CDR2 FQGNSA. CDR3 in amino acids: CASSLNQGSGELFF. The CDR3 DNA reads TGTGCCAGCAGCTTAAACCAGGGGTCCGGGGAGCTGTTTTTT.

This chain uses TRBV19 with TRBJ1-2; possible D gene TRBD1, 6 bases. The V gene's germline CDR1 is LNHDA and CDR2 SQIVND (reference sequence). Trimming took 4 bases from V and 4 from J, leaving 13 bases between them. The CDR3 contains 14 residues. CDR3 residues: CASSTPGQAYGYTF. The CDR3 bases are TGTGCCAGTAGTACCCCGGGACAAGCCTATGGCTACACCTTC. The full variable domain, in which reference TRBV19 and TRBJ1-2 provide the parts outside the CDR3, is DGGITQSPKYLFRKEGQNVTLSCEQNLNHDAMYWYRQDPGQGLRLIYYSQIVNDFQKGDIAEGYSVSREKKESFPLTVTSAQKNPTAFYLCASSTPGQAYGYTFGSGTRLTVV.

The V call is TRBV12-3 or TRBV12-4, the J call TRBJ1-6; D is undetermined. V lost 6 bases and J 14 bases, leaving 14 bases between the germline ends. This CDR3 spans 12 amino acids. The CDR3 DNA is TGTGCCAGCAGGGACGGAGGGAGGGCCCTCCACTTT. The encoded protein is CASRDGGRALHF.

The rearrangement joins TRBV18 to TRBJ2-2; 11 bases align to TRBD2. Trimming took 6 bases from V and 4 from J; bases not matched to a gene: 4. Germline-derived CDR1 and CDR2 are KGHSH and LQKENI. This CDR3 contains 15 residues. In DNA form, the CDR3 reads TGTGCCAGCTCCGTTGGGACTAGCGGCACCGGGGAGCTGTTTTTT. It yields the protein CASSVGTSGTGELFF. Full variable domain (outside the CDR3, taken from reference TRBV18 and TRBJ2-2): NAGVMQNPRHLVRRRGQEARLRCSPMKGHSHVYWYRQLPEEGLKFMVYLQKENIIDESGMPKERFSAEFPKEGPSILRIQQVVRGDSAAYFCASSVGTSGTGELFFGEGSRLTVL.

The V call is TRBV9, the J call TRBJ2-2; 12 nucleotides align to TRBD1. This CDR3 has 16 residues. CDR1 and CDR2 (germline): SGDLS, YYNGEE. V lost 5 bases to trimming and J lost 7 bases; unmatched junction nucleotides: 9. In nucleotides, the CDR3 is TGTGCCAGCAGAGACGGGACAGGGGGCGCAAGCGGGGAGCTGTTTTTT. Translation: CASRDGTGGASGELFF.

The V and J genes are TRBV30 and TRBJ2-5; 10 nucleotides line up with TRBD2. V dropped 0 bases and J dropped 5; count of bases not matched to a gene: 9. CDR1 is GTSNPN, CDR2 SVGIG, per germline (reference sequence). This CDR3 comprises 16 residues. CDR3 nucleotides: TGTGCCTGGAGTGTAATCGAGCGGGGGGGCGCGGAGACCCAGTACTTC. Its protein is CAWSVIERGGAETQYF.

This clone appeared once. The gene calls are TRBV3-1 (or the pseudogene TRBV3-2) and TRBJ2-3, with D perhaps TRBD2 (6 bases). Germline CDR1 and CDR2: LGHDT and YNNKEL (reference sequence). The length of the CDR3 is 15 residues. V was pared by 4 bases and J by 0 bases, with 11 bases between. The CDR3 bases are TGTGCCAGCAGCCTCAGACTAGACAGCACAGATACGCAGTATTTT. It translates to CASSLRLDSTDTQYF.

The J gene is TRBJ1-6, the V gene TRBV19; no clear D gene. CDR1 LNHDA and CDR2 SQIVND come from the germline V gene (reference sequence). The CDR3 has 14 amino acids. V was trimmed by 7 bases and J by 7 bases, leaving 14 bases between them. CDR3 coding DNA: TGTGCCAGTACCCTGGTGACGGGGAATTCACCCCTCCACTTT. This translates into CASTLVTGNSPLHF.

This sequence joins TRBV9 and TRBJ1-3; 7 bases fit TRBD1. The CDR3 is made up of 15 amino acids. Germline V gene lookup returns CDR1 SGDLS and CDR2 YYNGEE. V lost 0 bases to trimming and J lost 9 bases; unmatched junction nucleotides: 9. CDR3 in DNA: TGTGCCAGCAGCGTAGCAATGGGACAGAGCAGCACCATATATTTT. Translated: CASSVAMGQSSTIYF.

CDR3 protein: CSVGQDLYEQYF. CDR3 DNA: TGCAGCGTCGGACAGGATCTCTACGAGCAGTACTTC. The rearrangement links TRBV29-1 to TRBJ2-7; 7 bases map to TRBD1. This CDR3 spans 12 amino acids. Trimming removed 6 bases from V and 3 bases from J; junction bases left unmatched: 5. The V gene's germline CDR1 is SQVTM and CDR2 ANQGSEA.